This TCR beta chain was found in a study of blood T cells in healthy people across ages. CDR3 size: 16 residues. The J segment lost 4 bases and the V segment lost 5 bases, leaving 11 bases of the junction unmatched. Germline V gene lookup returns CDR1 SGHTA and CDR2 FQGTGA. This clonotype was counted between two and nine times. Through a sample-barcoded 5' primer and a J-beta primer mix, a second PCR was run for about 6 to 12 cycles. A single record per CDR3 protein comes from TCRdb applying MiXCR to the 5' RACE reads. The sample carries some 920,000 distinct CDR3 sequences, 51% recorded once. Sequences were obtained from blood. The source of this sequence is a woman aged 55-69 years in good health. V gene TRBV7-3 combines with J gene TRBJ2-3; 8 nucleotides match TRBD1. The CDR3 region has the DNA TGTGCCAGCAGCCGGTTTGGGACAGGAGGCTCAGATACGCAGTATTTT. Translated, it gives CASSRFGTGGSDTQYF.